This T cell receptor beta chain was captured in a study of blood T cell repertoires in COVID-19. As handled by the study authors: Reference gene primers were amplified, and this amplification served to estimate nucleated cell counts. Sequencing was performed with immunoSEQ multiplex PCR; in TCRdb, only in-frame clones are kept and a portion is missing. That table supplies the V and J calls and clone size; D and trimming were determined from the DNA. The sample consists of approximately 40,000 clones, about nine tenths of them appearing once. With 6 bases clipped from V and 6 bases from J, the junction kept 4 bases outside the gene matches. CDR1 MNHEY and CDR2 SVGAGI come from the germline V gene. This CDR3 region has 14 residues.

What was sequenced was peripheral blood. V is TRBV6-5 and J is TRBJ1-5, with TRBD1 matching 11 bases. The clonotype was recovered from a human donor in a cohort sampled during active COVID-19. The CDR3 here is CASRGQGAFQPQHF. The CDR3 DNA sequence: TGTGCCAGCAGAGGACAGGGGGCGTTTCAGCCCCAGCATTTT.